This T cell receptor beta chain was sequenced in a study of shared clonotypes between healthy human individuals (TCRdb year 2020). At the level of the whole study: The cohort included three men and two women between 18 and 49 years of age. Per donor, leukapheresis produced somewhere between about 0.8 and 9 billion PBMCs. To increase sequencing depth and limit assay-specific biases, different laboratories used diverse techniques to prepare libraries and sequence TCR repertoires. To estimate repertoire size and how much clonotypes are shared between individuals, the study performed deep sequencing of blood TCR repertoires from roughly five healthy adults.

The CDR3 goes from the cysteine to the phenylalanine over 14 residues. Just the 42-base CDR3 DNA is kept, in frame starting at base 1. Unmatched junction bases come to 11, with V trimmed by 3 bases and J by 9 bases. In the germline V gene, CDR1 corresponds to SGDLS and CDR2 to YYNGEE. Donors were healthy HIV-negative adults with no recently reported acute infections or vaccinations. Every donor was a Caucasian adult residing in Nashville, Tennessee, USA. For unsorted samples, about 90 million PBMCs were counted, and genomic DNA was extracted using the QIAamp DNA Blood Mini kit. After blood collection by leukapheresis, PBMCs were isolated using Ficoll-Histopaque density gradient centrifugation and then cryopreserved in the vapor phase of liquid nitrogen. General findings and caveats noted by the study authors: Because the study included only a small number of donors, the genetic and exposure-history diversity represented was limited. Sampling was restricted to blood, and TCR repertoires in tissues likely differ from the TCR repertoires found in blood. Pairwise subsampling led to the expectation that sequencing depth would affect the degree of clonotype sharing among donors.

On this clone: No cognate antigen has been identified for it. Base qualities are not provided; no much larger clone lies one nucleotide away.

TCR CDR3 regions were amplified from genomic DNA by multiplex PCR using the deep immunoSEQ assay. Extracted genomic DNA from each cell subset was distributed evenly across all wells of several immunoSEQ 96-well plates, and each plate was treated as a replicate. Each replicate PCR for unsorted PBMC received around 330 ng genomic DNA, equal to tens of thousands of T cell genomes. Genomic DNA from unsorted PBMC was sequenced over ten immunoSEQ deep assay plates. Purified libraries were quantified with a Qubit 3.0 fluorometer, sized on a Bioanalyzer 2100, and re-quantified with the KAPA Library Quantification kit. A separate single-read 150-cycle Illumina NextSeq 550 flow cell was used to sequence each immunoSEQ 96-well plate. Regarding the original processing steps: Because only junctional sequences without quality scores were contained in the immunoSEQ output, filtering matching that applied to full-length reads could not be performed. Sequences were annotated with PyIR, a Python wrapper for IgBLAST v1.9, using IMGT germline references to assign V/J genes and CDR3. Any read was removed if the V/J assignment was weak (E-value above 1e-6), the CDR3 was missing, or the read contained stop codons, out-of-frame junctions, or ambiguous translated residues. V3J clonotypes were defined as sequences sharing the same inferred V gene, J gene, and CDR3 amino acid sequence. Percentage overlap between repertoires was computed as shared unique clonotypes divided by the size of the smaller repertoire. Repertoire richness was assessed with RTK rarefaction, the Chao1 estimator, and Recon v2.1 estimates of unobserved clonotypes. TCRdb carries this immuneACCESS record with in-frame sequences only. Its versions omit some clonotypes, under half of them owing to an unresolved V gene in the studies checked, with the rest unexplained. V and J calls and clone size are those listed in that table; D and trimming were worked out from the DNA. The sample table records about 520,000 clones; more than 65% of these occur just once. 9.5% to 15% of the sample lies in the top ten.

The source of this sequence is a woman aged 40 to 50 in good health. Some clones in this sample may be carry-over from other donors' samples. The sample consisted of PBMCs. The V and J genes are TRBV9 and TRBJ2-7; 8 bases in between match TRBD2. The CDR3 loop reads CASSASGLAGVQYF. At the DNA level, the sequence is TGTGCCAGCAGCGCTAGCGGGCTGGCGGGGGTGCAGTACTTC.